This T cell receptor beta chain was observed in a study of tumor-infiltrating lymphocytes in primary liver carcinoma. This CDR3 has 13 amino acids. V was shortened by 3 bases and J by 4 bases, with 7 bases between the two germline ends. A constant-region primer served to make TCR beta cDNA from about 530 ng total RNA. It was through three nested multiplex PCR rounds of slightly modified ARM-PCR that TCR beta libraries arose. The first two PCR rounds used TRBV1-TRBV30 forward primers with a C-beta reverse primer, nine to eleven cycles each. TCRdb re-called the multiplex PCR reads with MiXCR, one entry per CDR3 protein. The data show tens of thousands of distinct CDR3 sequences, almost 80% seen once. DNA and RNA were both co-extracted from approximately 20-30 mg of bulk tissue that had not been sorted.

The sample taken for sequencing was liver tumor tissue from sampling region 4. Subset specified: tumor region T4, right-lateral pole. V gene TRBV12-3 or TRBV12-4 combines with J gene TRBJ2-1; D is uncertain. The sequence derives from a woman younger than 45 with primary liver carcinoma and hepatitis B virus infection. CDR3 loop: CASSLGWYNEQFF. The CDR3 DNA reads TGTGCCAGCAGTTTGGGGTGGTACAATGAGCAGTTCTTC.